This T cell receptor (beta chain) stems from a study of T cells in Graves' hyperthyroidism and ophthalmopathy. General study results and limits: Blood also showed most of the thyroid clonotypes that were expanded above 0.001. Progression to ophthalmopathy was predicted a median of about 6.6 months early.

Researchers amplified the TCR beta CDR3 regions from RNA transcripts. The HTBI primer set was used in a first-round RT-PCR of the TCR CDR3. TCRdb reanalysed the multiplex PCR reads using MiXCR and keeps one entry per CDR3 protein. The table includes fewer than 200,000 distinct CDR3 sequences, about 17% detected once. V was shortened by 5 bases and J by 5 bases, with 15 bases between the two germline ends. CDR1 is MNHNS and CDR2 is SASEGT in the germline V gene. This CDR3 contains 14 residues. This clonotype was recorded at least ten times. Antigen specificity is unknown. Specimen: blood. This chain uses TRBV6-1 with TRBJ1-1; a possible D gene is TRBD1 (6 bases). The receptor was isolated from a woman in her 50s with Graves' hyperthyroidism. The CDR3 nucleotides are TGTGCCAGCAGTCAGGGGCCGGTAAAGACTGAAGCTTTCTTT. Translated: CASSQGPVKTEAFF.